A selection of T cell receptor beta chains follows, all from one sample in a study of CD8 T cells in Susac syndrome. TCRdb passed the immunoSEQ multiplex PCR reads through MiXCR, listing each CDR3 protein once. The sample lists about 130,000 distinct CDR3 sequences, around 94% occurring once. Sequenced sample: CD4+ T cells from PBMCs. The receptor set was obtained from a human donor with multiple sclerosis. The CDR3 runs from the conserved cysteine through the conserved F or W. Each record gives: CDR3 protein, CDR3 DNA, D gene, V gene, J gene, clone size. D genes are given only for firm matches. Not all rows give a size; the values are once, few, many and, for expanded clones, a class.

CDR3 protein: CSVRRSYNSPLHF
CDR3 DNA: TGCAGCGTCAGAAGATCCTATAATTCACCCCTCCACTTT
D gene: NA
V gene: TRBV29-1
J gene: TRBJ1-6
clone size: NA

CDR3 protein: CASSAGLADTQYF
CDR3 DNA: TGCGCCAGCAGCGCCGGACTAGCAGATACGCAGTATTTT
D gene: TRBD2
V gene: TRBV5-1
J gene: TRBJ2-3
clone size: NA

CDR3 protein: CAISSPQGAVNTEAFF
CDR3 DNA: TGTGCCATATCGTCCCCACAGGGGGCGGTGAACACTGAAGCTTTCTTT
D gene: TRBD1
V gene: TRBV7-9
J gene: TRBJ1-1
clone size: NA

CDR3 protein: CASSLESDTEAFF
CDR3 DNA: TGTGCCAGCAGCTTAGAGTCGGACACTGAAGCTTTCTTT
D gene: NA
V gene: TRBV7-9
J gene: TRBJ1-1
clone size: NA

CDR3 protein: CASSLALGVRTFQPQHF
CDR3 DNA: TGTGCCAGCAGCTTAGCGCTAGGTGTGAGGACGTTCCAGCCCCAGCATTTT
D gene: NA
V gene: TRBV7-2
J gene: TRBJ1-5
clone size: once

CDR3 protein: CASSPSKETQYF
CDR3 DNA: TGTGCCAGCTCACCTTCAAAAGAGACCCAGTACTTC
D gene: NA
V gene: TRBV18
J gene: TRBJ2-5
clone size: NA

CDR3 protein: CASSQESRGVRHYGYTF
CDR3 DNA: TGCGCCAGCAGCCAAGAGTCAAGGGGCGTACGACACTATGGCTACACCTTC
D gene: NA
V gene: TRBV4-3
J gene: TRBJ1-2
clone size: once

CDR3 protein: CASSATPNYGYTF
CDR3 DNA: TGTGCCAGCAGCGCCACCCCGAACTATGGCTACACCTTC
D gene: NA
V gene: TRBV7-2
J gene: TRBJ1-2
clone size: NA

CDR3 protein: CASSDFRFRDTDTQYF
CDR3 DNA: TGTGCCAGCAGTGACTTTAGATTCAGGGACACAGATACGCAGTATTTT
D gene: NA
V gene: TRBV2
J gene: TRBJ2-3
clone size: NA

CDR3 protein: CASTPGTRGYEQYF
CDR3 DNA: TGTGCCAGCACCCCCGGGACTCGGGGGTACGAGCAGTACTTC
D gene: NA
V gene: TRBV12-3/TRBV12-4
J gene: TRBJ2-7
clone size: once

CDR3 protein: CASSQDGSRSPLHF
CDR3 DNA: TGTGCCAGCAGCCAAGACGGTTCCCGGTCACCCCTCCACTTT
D gene: NA
V gene: TRBV3-1
J gene: TRBJ1-6
clone size: NA

CDR3 protein: CASTTDTRSAGYTF
CDR3 DNA: TGTGCCAGCACCACGGACACCCGGTCGGCTGGCTACACCTTC
D gene: NA
V gene: TRBV7-9
J gene: TRBJ1-2
clone size: NA

CDR3 protein: CSASHWGASGNTIYF
CDR3 DNA: TGCAGTGCTTCCCACTGGGGCGCCTCTGGAAACACCATATATTTT
D gene: NA
V gene: TRBV20-1
J gene: TRBJ1-3
clone size: NA

CDR3 protein: CSVRDRLNTEAFF
CDR3 DNA: TGCAGCGTGCGGGACAGGCTAAACACTGAAGCTTTCTTT
D gene: TRBD1
V gene: TRBV29-1
J gene: TRBJ1-1
clone size: once

CDR3 protein: CASSQDHRGNTEAFF
CDR3 DNA: TGTGCCAGCAGCCAAGATCACAGAGGGAACACTGAAGCTTTCTTT
D gene: NA
V gene: TRBV3-1
J gene: TRBJ1-1
clone size: NA

CDR3 protein: CASSQEPQGTDTQYF
CDR3 DNA: TGTGCCAGCAGCCAAGAACCCCAGGGCACAGATACGCAGTATTTT
D gene: NA
V gene: TRBV3-1
J gene: TRBJ2-3
clone size: NA

CDR3 protein: CSVKGGEHSGNTIYF
CDR3 DNA: TGCAGCGTTAAAGGAGGGGAACACTCTGGAAACACCATATATTTT
D gene: NA
V gene: TRBV29-1
J gene: TRBJ1-3
clone size: NA

CDR3 protein: CASSRGAQGANVLTF
CDR3 DNA: TGTGCCAGTAGCCGGGGGGCGCAGGGGGCCAACGTCCTGACTTTC
D gene: NA
V gene: TRBV19
J gene: TRBJ2-6
clone size: NA

CDR3 protein: CAWTWGVVNTEAFF
CDR3 DNA: TGTGCCTGGACCTGGGGGGTAGTAAACACTGAAGCTTTCTTT
D gene: NA
V gene: TRBV30
J gene: TRBJ1-1
clone size: NA

CDR3 protein: CASSPGGNGYTF
CDR3 DNA: TGTGCCAGCAGCCCCGGGGGAAATGGCTACACCTTC
D gene: NA
V gene: TRBV3-1
J gene: TRBJ1-2
clone size: once

CDR3 protein: CSARASLTEAFF
CDR3 DNA: TGCAGTGCTAGAGCCAGTCTCACTGAAGCTTTCTTT
D gene: NA
V gene: TRBV20-1
J gene: TRBJ1-1
clone size: NA

CDR3 protein: CAISEQRYEQYF
CDR3 DNA: TGTGCCATCAGTGAACAGCGCTACGAGCAGTACTTC
D gene: NA
V gene: TRBV10-3
J gene: TRBJ2-7
clone size: NA

CDR3 protein: CAISAGQGRINYGYTF
CDR3 DNA: TGTGCCATCAGTGCGGGACAGGGCCGGATCAACTATGGCTACACCTTC
D gene: TRBD1
V gene: TRBV10-3
J gene: TRBJ1-2
clone size: NA

CDR3 protein: CSAKKPAAYEQYF
CDR3 DNA: TGCAGTGCTAAAAAACCGGCAGCCTACGAGCAGTACTTC
D gene: NA
V gene: TRBV20-1
J gene: TRBJ2-7
clone size: NA

CDR3 protein: CSAREGGWDGYTF
CDR3 DNA: TGCAGTGCTAGAGAAGGGGGCTGGGATGGCTACACCTTC
D gene: TRBD1
V gene: TRBV20-1
J gene: TRBJ1-2
clone size: NA

CDR3 protein: CASSSQGASQPQHF
CDR3 DNA: TGTGCCAGCAGTTCACAGGGGGCGAGTCAGCCCCAGCATTTT
D gene: TRBD1
V gene: TRBV2
J gene: TRBJ1-5
clone size: NA

CDR3 protein: CASSGYFEAFF
CDR3 DNA: TGTGCCAGCAGTGGGTACTTTGAAGCTTTCTTT
D gene: NA
V gene: TRBV6-2/TRBV6-3
J gene: TRBJ1-1
clone size: NA

CDR3 protein: CASSLLGTNTGELFF
CDR3 DNA: TGTGCCAGCAGCCTGTTGGGGACGAACACCGGGGAGCTGTTTTTT
D gene: NA
V gene: TRBV7-9
J gene: TRBJ2-2
clone size: NA

CDR3 protein: CASSPQAGNTEAFF
CDR3 DNA: TGTGCCAGCTCACCCCAGGCGGGGAACACTGAAGCTTTCTTT
D gene: NA
V gene: TRBV18
J gene: TRBJ1-1
clone size: NA

CDR3 protein: CASEKQGNTEAFF
CDR3 DNA: TGTGCCAGCGAAAAGCAGGGGAACACTGAAGCTTTCTTT
D gene: NA
V gene: TRBV2
J gene: TRBJ1-1
clone size: NA

CDR3 protein: CSVVSGTGANVLTF
CDR3 DNA: TGCAGCGTTGTAAGTGGTACTGGGGCCAACGTCCTGACTTTC
D gene: NA
V gene: TRBV29-1
J gene: TRBJ2-6
clone size: NA

CDR3 protein: CASSWTSGTGETQYF
CDR3 DNA: TGCGCCAGCAGCTGGACTAGCGGGACAGGAGAGACCCAGTACTTC
D gene: TRBD2
V gene: TRBV5-1
J gene: TRBJ2-5
clone size: once

CDR3 protein: CASSQGLGETQYF
CDR3 DNA: TGTGCCAGCAGCCAAGGACTAGGAGAGACCCAGTACTTC
D gene: NA
V gene: TRBV14
J gene: TRBJ2-5
clone size: NA

CDR3 protein: CASSQEQHSGLTQYF
CDR3 DNA: TGTGCCAGCAGCCAAGAACAGCACTCGGGGCTGACCCAGTACTTC
D gene: NA
V gene: TRBV3-1
J gene: TRBJ2-5
clone size: once

CDR3 protein: CASSFLDRFGFAETQYF
CDR3 DNA: TGTGCCAGCAGCTTCCTCGACAGGTTCGGATTTGCAGAGACCCAGTACTTC
D gene: NA
V gene: TRBV7-8
J gene: TRBJ2-5
clone size: NA

CDR3 protein: CASMEAFVSGNTIYF
CDR3 DNA: TGTGCCAGCATGGAAGCCTTTGTCTCTGGAAACACCATATATTTT
D gene: NA
V gene: TRBV12-3/TRBV12-4
J gene: TRBJ1-3
clone size: NA